This T cell receptor beta chain was identified in a study of T cells in Graves' hyperthyroidism and ophthalmopathy. The TCR beta CDR3 regions underwent amplification using RNA transcripts as the source. HTBI primers were employed in a first-round RT-PCR of the TCR CDR3. TCRdb re-called the multiplex PCR reads through MiXCR, storing one row per CDR3 protein. This table has roughly 740,000 distinct CDR3 sequences, roughly 15% appearing once. Broader study findings: Ophthalmopathy was identified by the model a median approximately six months ahead of onset.

This clonotype was seen more than once but under ten times. Antigen unknown. Stable hyperthyroidism: no ophthalmopathy progression over 18 months of follow-up. Patients between 18 and 65 years old had hyperthyroidism, newly diagnosed and lasting under 2 months. Exclusion of patients followed from uncontrolled infection, other autoimmune disease, pregnancy or lactation. The V end was cut by 9 bases, the J end by 8 bases, with 7 bases between. Germline loops: CDR1 MNHNS, CDR2 SASEGT. The CDR3 has 9 residues. The chain is built from TRBV6-1 and TRBJ1-2; D unresolved. This clonotype was sampled from a man between 18 and 29 years old with Graves' hyperthyroidism. The sequenced sample consisted of blood. CDR3 nucleotide sequence: TGTGCCAGGTTCTCCGGCTACACCTTC. This sequence encodes CARFSGYTF.